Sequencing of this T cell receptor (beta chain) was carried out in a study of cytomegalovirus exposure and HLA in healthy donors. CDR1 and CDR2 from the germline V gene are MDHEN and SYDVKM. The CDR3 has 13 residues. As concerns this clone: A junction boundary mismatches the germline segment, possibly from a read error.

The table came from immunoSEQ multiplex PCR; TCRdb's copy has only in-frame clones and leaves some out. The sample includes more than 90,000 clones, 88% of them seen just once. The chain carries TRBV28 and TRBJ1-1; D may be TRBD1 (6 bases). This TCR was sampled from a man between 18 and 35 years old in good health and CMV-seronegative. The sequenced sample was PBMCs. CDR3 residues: CASAGVGGVFTSF. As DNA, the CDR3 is TGTGCCAGCGCCGGGGTAGGGGGAGTTTTTACTTCATTT.